Listed here is a single TCR beta chain. Its antigen is still unknown. This sample is part of a study of siplizumab effects on memory and regulatory T cells. Study-level findings and limits: There were only a minor fraction of alloreactive clones that mapped to unstimulated subsets. Proliferating clones, CD4+ or CD8+, lacked an assignable naive or memory phenotype in roughly 75-97% of cases. It seemed that naive T cells were more diverse than memory cells and were major contributors to the alloresponse.

TCRdb's copy holds only in-frame clones and misses some; the assay was immunoSEQ multiplex PCR. The sample contains roughly 110,000 clones, 80% to 95% of which appear only once. This CDR3 comprises 15 residues. The junction had 12 bases not matched to a gene; V was cut back by 8 bases and J by 10 bases. The V gene's germline CDR1 is KGHSH and CDR2 LQKENI. V and J are TRBV18 and TRBJ2-1, with 12 bases lining up with TRBD2. This TCR was sampled from a human donor in good health. The sample comprised non-Treg CD4+ T cells sorted from blood. The CDR3 DNA sequence: TGTGCCAGCAAATCTAGCGGGGGGGCCAACCTCGAGCAGTTCTTC. Translated: CASKSSGGANLEQFF.